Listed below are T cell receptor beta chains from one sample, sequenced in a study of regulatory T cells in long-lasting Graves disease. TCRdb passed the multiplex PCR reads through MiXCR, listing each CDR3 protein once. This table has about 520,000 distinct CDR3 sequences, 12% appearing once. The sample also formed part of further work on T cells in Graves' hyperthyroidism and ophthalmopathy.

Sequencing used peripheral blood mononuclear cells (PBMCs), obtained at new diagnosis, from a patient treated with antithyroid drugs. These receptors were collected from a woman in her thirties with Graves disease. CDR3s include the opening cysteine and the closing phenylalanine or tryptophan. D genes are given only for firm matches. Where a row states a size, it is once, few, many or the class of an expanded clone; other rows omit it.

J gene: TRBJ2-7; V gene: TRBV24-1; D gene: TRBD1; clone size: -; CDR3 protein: CATKRGQGPYEQYF; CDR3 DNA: TGTGCCACCAAGAGGGGACAGGGTCCCTACGAGCAGTACTTC
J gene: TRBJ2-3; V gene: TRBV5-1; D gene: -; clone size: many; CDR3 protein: CASSKTGWEDTQYF; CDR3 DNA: TGCGCCAGTTCCAAAACAGGGTGGGAAGATACGCAGTATTTT
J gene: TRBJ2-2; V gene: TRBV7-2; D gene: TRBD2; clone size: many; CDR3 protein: CASRLMGLAANTGELFF; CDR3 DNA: TGTGCCAGCAGGCTAATGGGACTAGCCGCGAACACCGGGGAGCTGTTTTTT
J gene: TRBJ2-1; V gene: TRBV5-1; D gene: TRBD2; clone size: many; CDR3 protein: CASSATSGSYNEQFF; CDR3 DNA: TGCGCCAGCAGCGCCACTAGCGGCTCCTACAATGAGCAGTTCTTC
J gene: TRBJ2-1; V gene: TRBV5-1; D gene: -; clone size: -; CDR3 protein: CASSFLNLRRALSYNEQFF; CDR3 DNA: TGCGCCAGCAGCTTTCTGAATCTCCGGCGGGCTCTTTCCTACAATGAGCAGTTCTTC
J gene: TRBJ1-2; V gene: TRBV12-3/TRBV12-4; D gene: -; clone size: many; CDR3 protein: CASRPSGSYGYTF; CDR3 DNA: TGTGCCAGCAGACCCTCGGGGTCCTATGGCTACACCTTC
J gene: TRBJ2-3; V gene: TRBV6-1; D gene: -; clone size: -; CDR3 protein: CASSPGLGRTDTQYF; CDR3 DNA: TGTGCCAGCAGCCCTGGTCTAGGAAGGACAGATACGCAGTATTTT
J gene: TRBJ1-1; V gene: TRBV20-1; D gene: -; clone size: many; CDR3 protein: CSARDSHMNTEAFF; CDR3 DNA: TGCAGTGCTAGGGACAGCCACATGAACACTGAAGCTTTCTTT
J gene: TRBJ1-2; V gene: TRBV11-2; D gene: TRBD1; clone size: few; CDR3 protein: CASSFSGTGVPTDGYTF; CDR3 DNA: TGTGCCAGCAGCTTCTCCGGGACAGGGGTCCCTACGGATGGCTACACCTTC
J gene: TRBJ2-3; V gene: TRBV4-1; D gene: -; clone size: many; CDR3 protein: CASSHSIFREALGGTQYF; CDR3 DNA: TGCGCCAGCAGCCATTCCATTTTCAGGGAGGCCCTGGGAGGTACGCAGTATTTT
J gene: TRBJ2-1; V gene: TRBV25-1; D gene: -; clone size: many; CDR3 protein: CASSALASSYNEQFF; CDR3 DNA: TGTGCCAGCAGTGCCCTAGCGAGCTCCTACAATGAGCAGTTCTTC
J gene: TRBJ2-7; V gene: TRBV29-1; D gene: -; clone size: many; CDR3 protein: CSGGEGRPYEQYF; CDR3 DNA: TGCAGCGGAGGCGAAGGGAGGCCCTACGAGCAGTACTTC
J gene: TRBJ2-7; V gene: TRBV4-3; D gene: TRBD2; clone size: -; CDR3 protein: CASSRTSGSISEQYF; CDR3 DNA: TGCGCCAGCAGCCGGACTAGCGGGAGTATAAGCGAGCAGTACTTC
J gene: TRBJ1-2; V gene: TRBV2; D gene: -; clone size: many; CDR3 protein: CASTGGALAGYTF; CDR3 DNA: TGTGCCTCCACCGGGGGGGCCCTGGCCGGCTACACCTTC
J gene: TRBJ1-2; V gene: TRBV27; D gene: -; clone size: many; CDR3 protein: CASSLRQGFGYTF; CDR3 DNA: TGTGCCAGCAGTTTAAGGCAGGGGTTTGGCTACACCTTC
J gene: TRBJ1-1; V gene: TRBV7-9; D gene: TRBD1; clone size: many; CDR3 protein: CASSLGGQGMAAFF; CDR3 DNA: TGTGCCAGCAGCTTAGGGGGACAGGGGATGGCAGCTTTCTTT
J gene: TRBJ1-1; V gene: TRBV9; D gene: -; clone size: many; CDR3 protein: CASSVAPMNTEAFF; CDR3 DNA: TGTGCCAGCAGCGTAGCCCCGATGAACACTGAAGCTTTCTTT
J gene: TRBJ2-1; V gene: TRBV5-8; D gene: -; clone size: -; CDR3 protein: CASSSHREFSDEQFF; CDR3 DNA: TGTGCCAGCAGCTCACACAGGGAGTTTTCCGATGAGCAGTTCTTC
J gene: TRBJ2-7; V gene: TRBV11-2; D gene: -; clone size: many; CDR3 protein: CASSLAWGEYEQYF; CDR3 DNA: TGTGCCAGCAGCTTAGCTTGGGGGGAATACGAGCAGTACTTC
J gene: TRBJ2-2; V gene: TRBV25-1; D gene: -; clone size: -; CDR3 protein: CASTGTGELFF; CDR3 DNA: TGTGCCAGCACAGGCACCGGGGAGCTGTTTTTT
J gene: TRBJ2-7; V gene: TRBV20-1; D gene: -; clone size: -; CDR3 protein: CSASGAGYEQYF; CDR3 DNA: TGCAGTGCTAGTGGGGCAGGCTACGAGCAGTACTTC
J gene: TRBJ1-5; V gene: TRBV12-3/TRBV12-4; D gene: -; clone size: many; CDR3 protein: CASSSQGDGSNQPQHF; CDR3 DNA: TGTGCCAGCAGTTCTCAGGGAGATGGAAGCAATCAGCCCCAGCATTTT
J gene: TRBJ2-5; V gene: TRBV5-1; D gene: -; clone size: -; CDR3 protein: CASSLVGTQETQYF; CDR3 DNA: TGCGCCAGCAGCTTGGTTGGCACCCAAGAGACCCAGTACTTC
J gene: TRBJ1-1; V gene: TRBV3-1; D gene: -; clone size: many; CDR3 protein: CASSRDRMKSEAFF; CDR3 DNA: TGTGCCAGCAGCCGAGACAGGATGAAATCTGAAGCTTTCTTT
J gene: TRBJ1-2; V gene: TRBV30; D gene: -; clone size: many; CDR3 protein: CAWIPIQPLYGYTF; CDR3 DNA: TGTGCCTGGATCCCGATACAGCCCCTCTATGGCTACACCTTC
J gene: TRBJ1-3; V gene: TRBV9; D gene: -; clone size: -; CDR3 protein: CASSVGLGSGNTIYF; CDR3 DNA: TGTGCCAGCAGCGTAGGCCTGGGCTCTGGAAACACCATATATTTT
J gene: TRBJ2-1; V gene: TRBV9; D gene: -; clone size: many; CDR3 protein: CASSAEWANEQFF; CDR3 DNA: TGTGCCAGCAGCGCAGAGTGGGCCAATGAGCAGTTCTTC